This T cell receptor (beta chain) came from a study of shared clonotypes between healthy human individuals. Method: immunoSEQ multiplex PCR; TCRdb's copy keeps in-frame clones and lacks some. Of nearly 750,000 clones listed, 72% were seen once; the top ten hold around 1.7%. Germline V gene data show CDR1 as MNHEY and CDR2 as SVGAGI. The ends were cut back, 6 bases at V and 3 bases at J, with 12 bases in the middle. The CDR3 consists of 14 residues. This clone was observed at least ten times. J is TRBJ2-1 and V is TRBV6-5; D perhaps matches TRBD2 (6 bases). Sequencing was carried out using memory CD4+ T cells sorted from blood. Subset specified: CD45RA-negative fraction. The receptor comes from a woman in her twenties or thirties in good health. CDR3 protein: CASREPGDYNEQFF. In DNA form, the CDR3 reads TGTGCCAGCAGAGAGCCGGGAGACTACAATGAGCAGTTCTTC.